The 7 T cell receptor beta chains in this list originate from one sample, sequenced in a study of control samples from healthy donors and cancer patients. Generated by immunoSEQ multiplex PCR, the TCRdb table keeps only in-frame clones and is missing some. Among some 22,000 clones listed, around 83% were seen once. What was sequenced was PBMCs. Receptor source: a man in his 60s with head and neck cancer.

The rearrangement joins TRBV7-9 to TRBJ2-1, with D tentatively TRBD2 (5 bases). The CDR3 is made up of 12 amino acids. With 4 bases removed from V and 10 bases from J, the gap between germline ends came to 11 bases. The germline V gene encodes CDR1 SEHNR and CDR2 FQNEAQ (reference sequence). CDR3 DNA: TGTGCCAGCAGCTCTACTAGGCGGGAGCAGTTCTTC. Amino acid sequence: CASSSTRREQFF.

This clone was seen once. J is TRBJ1-1 and V is TRBV25-1, with 8 bases matching TRBD1. CDR3 size: 16 residues. V lost 1 base to trimming and J lost 1 base; unmatched junction nucleotides: 5. CDR1 and CDR2 (germline): MGHDK, SYGVNS. The CDR3 DNA follows: TGTGCCAGCAGTGAATCCCCCGGACAGGGGAACACTGAAGCTTTCTTT. This sequence encodes CASSESPGQGNTEAFF.

The rearrangement joins TRBV30 to TRBJ1-1; D perhaps matches TRBD1 (6 bases). The germline V gene has CDR1 GTSNPN and CDR2 SVGIG (reference sequence). The CDR3 has 13 residues. The V end was cut by 6 bases, the J end by 3 bases, with 14 bases between. The CDR3 spells CACFSGVYTEAFF. The DNA for the CDR3 is TGTGCCTGCTTCTCAGGGGTTTACACTGAAGCTTTCTTT.

The J gene is TRBJ1-3, the V gene TRBV9; TRBD1 agrees at 11 bases. Germline-derived CDR1 and CDR2 are SGDLS and YYNGEE. The length of the CDR3 is 16 residues. The ends lost 3 bases at V and 3 bases at J; junction bases unmatched: 5. In DNA, the CDR3 is TGTGCCAGCAGCGGGACAGGGGGCACGCTTGGAAACACCATATATTTT. Its protein is CASSGTGGTLGNTIYF.

This clone was observed once. The V gene is TRBV4-1, the J gene TRBJ1-1, with a tentative D call TRBD1 (5 bases). Germline loops: CDR1 MGHRA, CDR2 YSYEKL. This CDR3 region has 14 residues. V gave up 4 bases and J gave up 3 bases, with 12 bases separating them. Here the CDR3 DNA reads TGCGCCAGCAGCCCCCTCCGGGGGGACACTGAAGCTTTCTTT. It translates to CASSPLRGDTEAFF.

This chain joins TRBV5-1 and TRBJ2-7; no clear D gene. CDR1 and CDR2 from the germline V gene are SGHRS and YFSETQ. The CDR3 runs 14 residues. The V end lost 0 bases, the J end lost 0 bases, and 7 bases lay between the germline ends. CDR3 DNA sequence: TGCGCCAGCAGCTTGGGTGGGTACTCCTACGAGCAGTACTTC. Translation: CASSLGGYSYEQYF.

V gene TRBV2 combines with J gene TRBJ2-1, with no clear D. The CDR3 is 15 amino acids. V lost 1 base and J lost 0, with 7 bases in between. Germline values: CDR1 SNHLY, CDR2 FYNNEI. The CDR3 protein is CASSEGLSSYNEQFF. Written as DNA, the CDR3 is TGTGCCAGCAGTGAAGGCCTCAGCTCCTACAATGAGCAGTTCTTC. The variable domain in full, completed from reference TRBV2 and TRBJ2-1, reads EPEVTQTPSHQVTQMGQEVILRCVPISNHLYFYWYRQILGQKVEFLVSFYNNEISEKSEIFDDQFSVERPDGSNFTLKIRSTKLEDSAMYFCASSEGLSSYNEQFFGPGTRLTVL.